This T cell receptor beta chain was documented in a study of T cells in Graves' hyperthyroidism and ophthalmopathy. Authors of the study amplified TCR beta CDR3 regions from RNA transcripts. HTBI primers were the set used in a first-round RT-PCR of the TCR CDR3. TCRdb analysed the multiplex PCR reads with MiXCR anew, one entry per CDR3 protein. This sample has fewer than 450,000 distinct CDR3 sequences, with approximately 16% found just once. With V trimmed by 3 bases and J by 6 bases, 5 bases remained unmatched. CDR1 KGHDR and CDR2 SFDVKD come from the germline V gene. The CDR3 loop spans 14 amino acids. Study-wide findings and caveats: A median around six months before onset, the model predicted ophthalmopathy.

From more than 8 ml of fresh peripheral blood, PBMCs were isolated. This clonotype appeared many times. Its antigen is unidentified. The chain has TRBV24-1 and TRBJ2-7; TRBD2 matches at 9 bases. Sequencing was performed on blood. This sequence originates from a woman aged 55-69 years with Graves' ophthalmopathy. The CDR3 here is CATSDAGLAFEQYF. CDR3 sequence (DNA): TGTGCCACCAGTGATGCTGGACTAGCGTTCGAGCAGTACTTC.